The 22 T cell receptor beta chains listed next were all sequenced from one sample in a study of T cell responses to AZD1222 COVID-19 vaccine (dated by TCRdb to the early 2020s). This specimen's time point label, interpreted: about 28 days (+/-7) after the second vaccine dose. Preparation of the library involved the immunoSEQ multiplex PCR assay. TCRdb stores this immuneACCESS table with in-frame sequences only. Part of the clones is absent; in the studies checked, under half of the shortfall reflects unresolved V genes, and no reason is known for the rest. A total of around 140,000 clones appear in this sample, about 91% of them only once. The ten biggest clones cover roughly 3.8% of the sample. The sequencing used peripheral blood, collected 28 days after the second AZD1222 dose. These receptors came from an adult who received the AZD1222 COVID-19 vaccine.

This chain connects TRBV6-5 to TRBJ1-1; possible D gene TRBD1, 6 bases. Germline V gene lookup returns CDR1 MNHEY and CDR2 SVGAGI. CDR3 length: 13 amino acids. Trimming took off 6 bases at V and 3 bases at J, with 11 bases between the two ends. The CDR3 sequence: CASRPDRYTEAFF. CDR3 DNA: TGTGCCAGCAGGCCCGACAGGTACACTGAAGCTTTCTTT.

This chain links TRBV27 with TRBJ2-3; D unresolved. The CDR3 totals 14 residues. Germline values: CDR1 MNHEY, CDR2 SMNVEV (reference sequence). V lost 3 bases to trimming and J lost 0 bases, with 7 bases between them. The CDR3 region is CASSLGGSTDTQYF. CDR3 coding DNA: TGTGCCAGCAGTTTGGGCGGCAGCACAGATACGCAGTATTTT.

The rearrangement joins TRBV5-4 to TRBJ2-7; no reliable D call. The CDR3 extends over 14 amino acids. V dropped 0 bases and J dropped 0 bases, with 7 bases sitting between them. Per the germline V gene, CDR1 is SGHNT and CDR2 is YYREEE (reference sequence). CDR3 amino acids: CASSLGLRSYEQYF. The CDR3 nucleotides are TGTGCCAGCAGCTTGGGACTCCGCTCCTACGAGCAGTACTTC. Based on the CDR3 plus reference TRBV5-4 and TRBJ2-7, the full variable domain is ETGVTQSPTHLIKTRGQQVTLRCSSQSGHNTVSWYQQALGQGPQFIFQYYREEENGRGNFPPRFSGLQFPNYSSELNVNALELDDSALYLCASSLGLRSYEQYFGPGTRLTVT.

The V call is TRBV18, the J call TRBJ1-2; 8 bases agree with TRBD1. Germline V gene lookup returns CDR1 KGHSH and CDR2 LQKENI. The CDR3 consists of 14 residues. J lost 4 bases, V lost 6 bases, and 7 bases had no gene match. The CDR3 DNA sequence: TGTGCCAGCTCTCAGGACAGGGAGGCCTATGGCTACACCTTC. Residues: CASSQDREAYGYTF.

The chain carries TRBV5-1 and TRBJ1-1; D ambiguous. This CDR3 has 15 residues. Germline loops: CDR1 SGHRS, CDR2 YFSETQ. V was shortened by 5 bases and J by 1 base, with 15 bases between the two germline ends. The CDR3 region is CASSPTTYENTEAFF. The CDR3 DNA reads TGCGCCAGCAGTCCTACGACTTATGAGAACACTGAAGCTTTCTTT. The variable domain in full, completed from reference TRBV5-1 and TRBJ1-1, reads KAGVTQTPRYLIKTRGQQVTLSCSPISGHRSVSWYQQTPGQGLQFLFEYFSETQRNKGNFPGRFSGRQFSNSRSEMNVSTLELGDSALYLCASSPTTYENTEAFFGQGTRLTVV.

V is TRBV14 and J is TRBJ1-1; no reliable D call. V was shortened by 0 bases and J by 5 bases, with 19 bases between the two germline ends. The CDR3 spans 17 residues. Germline assignment: CDR1 SGHDN and CDR2 FVKESK. CDR3 sequence (DNA): TGTGCCAGCAGCCAAGATCTTGGGCCTTTGACCGAGACTGAAGCTTTCTTT. Translating it yields CASSQDLGPLTETEAFF.

The V gene is TRBV11-2, the J gene TRBJ2-4; D is unclear. The CDR3 consists of 15 residues. The V and J ends lost 2 bases and 1 base respectively, with 9 bases between them. Germline V gene data show CDR1 as SGHAT and CDR2 as FQNNGV. The CDR3 DNA reads TGTGCCAGCAGCTTATTACACGTGGCCAAAAACATTCAGTACTTC. Translating gives CASSLLHVAKNIQYF.

V gene TRBV7-8 combines with J gene TRBJ1-5, with no clear D. The V gene lost 5 bases and the J gene lost 9 bases, with 11 bases spanning the gap. The CDR3 is 12 residues long. CDR1 and CDR2 (germline): SGHVS, FQNEAQ. The chain's CDR3 is CASSTSGLPQHF. DNA for the CDR3: TGTGCCAGCAGCACTTCAGGCCTGCCCCAGCATTTT.

This clone appeared once. CDR3 nucleotides: TGTGCCAGTTCAAATCGACTAGCGCACTCCTACGAGCAGTACTTC. Translated, it gives CASSNRLAHSYEQYF. The J gene is TRBJ2-7, the V gene TRBV6-6, with 8 bases that match TRBD2. The CDR3 has 15 amino acids. The J segment lost 0 bases and the V segment lost 9 bases, leaving 10 bases of the junction unmatched. Germline CDR1 reads MNHNY; CDR2 reads SVGAGI (reference sequence).

This chain links TRBV13 with TRBJ2-3; 8 bases align to TRBD1. Germline assignment: CDR1 PRHDT and CDR2 FYEKMQ (reference sequence). The CDR3 is 15 residues long. The V gene end was trimmed by 4 bases and the J gene end by 9 bases; junction bases not matched to a gene: 12. The CDR3 reads CASSSGQGSIKTQYF. The CDR3 region has the DNA TGTGCCAGCAGCTCCGGACAGGGCTCCATAAAAACGCAGTATTTT. Variable domain in full (rest from reference TRBV13 and TRBJ2-3): AAGVIQSPRHLIKEKRETATLKCYPIPRHDTVYWYQQGPGQDPQFLISFYEKMQSDKGSIPDRFSAQQFSDYHSELNMSSLELGDSALYFCASSSGQGSIKTQYFGPGTRLTVL.

V gene TRBV7-2 combines with J gene TRBJ1-1; 9 nucleotides match TRBD1. After removal of 4 bases from V and 4 bases from J, the junction contained 7 bases not matched to a gene. Germline V gene lookup returns CDR1 SGHTA and CDR2 FQGNSA. CDR3 length: 15 amino acids. CDR3 DNA: TGTGCCAGCAGCTCGACAGGGGGTTATGGCACTGAAGCTTTCTTT. Its translation is CASSSTGGYGTEAFF.

The CDR3 sequence is CASTQGVAGENSADTQYF. The CDR3 nucleotides read TGTGCCAGCACCCAAGGGGTAGCGGGAGAAAATTCCGCAGATACGCAGTATTTT. This chain uses TRBV25-1 with TRBJ2-3, with TRBD2 identical over 9 bases. Germline lookup yields CDR1 MGHDK and CDR2 SYGVNS. The CDR3 loop spans 18 amino acids. With 7 bases clipped from V and 4 bases from J, the junction kept 18 bases outside the gene matches.

The V gene is TRBV7-9, the J gene TRBJ2-1; D uncertain. CDR1 and CDR2 from the germline V gene are SEHNR and FQNEAQ (reference sequence). Trimming stripped 5 bases from V and 2 bases from J, with 13 bases between. The CDR3 totals 15 residues. In DNA form, the CDR3 reads TGTGCCAGCAGCCCTGCGCTGGATCCCTACAATGAGCAGTTCTTC. Its translation: CASSPALDPYNEQFF.

The chain is built from TRBV6-5 and TRBJ1-5; 7 bases are a match to TRBD1. CDR3 length: 15 residues. Losses at the gene ends were 4 bases for V and 0 bases for J; bases not matched to a gene: 3. Germline CDR1 reads MNHEY; CDR2 reads SVGAGI. The CDR3, as DNA: TGTGCCAGCAGTTCGGACAGGAATAGCAATCAGCCCCAGCATTTT. This gives the protein CASSSDRNSNQPQHF.

The rearrangement joins TRBV2 to TRBJ1-1, with D possibly TRBD1 on 6 matching bases. Germline values: CDR1 SNHLY, CDR2 FYNNEI. V was trimmed by 1 base and J by 4 bases, leaving 10 bases between them. This CDR3 is built from 14 residues. The CDR3, as DNA: TGTGCCAGCAGTGAAGAACAGGGCGGCACTGAAGCTTTCTTT. Its translation is CASSEEQGGTEAFF.

The chain has TRBV5-6 and TRBJ2-7; D is possibly TRBD1 or TRBD2 (7 bases each). The germline CDR1 and CDR2 sequences are SGHDT and YYEEEE. The CDR3 has 13 amino acids. V was shortened by 4 bases and J by 2 bases, with 10 bases between the two germline ends. The CDR3 DNA follows: TGTGCCAGCAGCAGCGGGACAGCCTACGAGCAGTACTTC. Its protein product is CASSSGTAYEQYF.

The V gene is TRBV7-9, the J gene TRBJ2-7, with D uncertain. The germline V gene has CDR1 SEHNR and CDR2 FQNEAQ (reference sequence). This CDR3 has 12 amino acids. Between the trimmed V and J ends, which lost 4 bases and 2 bases, there was a span of 6 bases. The CDR3 region has the DNA TGTGCCAGCAGCTCCAACCCCTACGAGCAGTACTTC. As protein: CASSSNPYEQYF. Filled out from reference TRBV7-9 and TRBJ2-7, the complete variable domain reads DTGVSQNPRHKITKRGQNVTFRCDPISEHNRLYWYRQTLGQGPEFLTYFQNEAQLEKSRLLSDRFSAERPKGSFSTLEIQRTEQGDSAMYLCASSSNPYEQYFGPGTRLTVT.

V gene TRBV5-4 combines with J gene TRBJ2-5; D ambiguous. This CDR3 has 13 amino acids. V was pared by 1 base and J by 5 bases, with 9 bases between. CDR1 is SGHNT, CDR2 YYREEE, per germline (reference sequence). Here the CDR3 DNA reads TGTGCCAGCAGCTTGACCCAGATGGAGACCCAGTACTTC. It specifies CASSLTQMETQYF.

This sequence joins TRBV7-9 and TRBJ2-1; 12 nucleotides agree with TRBD2. Germline loops: CDR1 SEHNR, CDR2 FQNEAQ (reference sequence). CDR3 length equals 18 residues. Trimming cost V 0 bases and J 4 bases; bases outside gene matches: 7. The CDR3 region has the DNA TGTGCCAGCAGCTTAGCCGGCCTAGCGGGGGGGTTGTACAATGAGCAGTTCTTC. Translating it yields CASSLAGLAGGLYNEQFF.

The V gene is TRBV7-2, the J gene TRBJ1-5, with 8 positions matching TRBD1. This CDR3 contains 16 residues. The germline CDR1 and CDR2 sequences are SGHTA and FQGNSA. The V gene end was trimmed by 0 bases and the J gene end by 0 bases; junction bases not matched to a gene: 1. This CDR3 reads CASSLATGVSNQPQHF. CDR3 bases: TGTGCCAGCAGCTTAGCGACAGGGGTTAGCAATCAGCCCCAGCATTTT.

DNA for the CDR3: TGTGCCAGCAGCCAATTGGGCAGGGGCGCTTTCTTT. Translated: CASSQLGRGAFF. The chain links TRBV3-1 (or the pseudogene TRBV3-2) to TRBJ1-1, with D perhaps TRBD1 (6 bases). Trimming removed 2 bases from V and 11 bases from J, with 12 bases in between. The CDR3 sequence is 12 residues long. Germline V gene data show CDR1 as LGHDT and CDR2 as YNNKEL (reference sequence).

The gene calls are TRBV7-9 and TRBJ1-2; TRBD1 aligns across 8 bases. The CDR3 is 17 amino acids. V trimming: 5 bases; J trimming: 4 bases; junction bases outside the gene matches: 15. Per germline, CDR1 SEHNR and CDR2 FQNEAQ (reference sequence). The CDR3 region is CASSPLSLGQGSYGYTF. The CDR3, as DNA: TGTGCCAGCAGCCCACTCTCTCTCGGACAGGGCAGCTATGGCTACACCTTC.